This TCR beta chain was captured by sequencing in a study of cytomegalovirus exposure and HLA in healthy donors. Germline CDR1 reads SGHTA; CDR2 reads FQGNSA. This CDR3 spans 15 amino acids. Trimming removed 1 base from V and 5 bases from J; junction bases left unmatched: 8. Primers for the PCR totalled 60 Vbeta and 13 Jbeta. Data came from immunoSEQ multiplex PCR; TCRdb stores just in-frame clones and leaves some out. The table records roughly 84,000 clones, more than 50% of them present only once. The sample was PBMCs. The receptor's source is a woman aged 40 to 55 in good health and CMV-seropositive. V usage is TRBV7-2 and J usage is TRBJ2-7; 7 nucleotides agree with TRBD2. CDR3 in DNA: TGTGCCAGCAGCTTAGTAGCAGGGAGGGTCCACGAGCAGTACTTC. This gives the protein CASSLVAGRVHEQYF.